This TCR beta chain was identified in a study of T cells after somatic rescue of genetic block. Clones were read by immunoSEQ multiplex PCR, and TCRdb kept only the in-frame ones, dropping some. The repertoire holds 13,000 to 15,000 clones, with 65% to 75% as singletons. CDR1 and CDR2 (germline): GTSNPN, SVGIG (reference sequence). The CDR3 consists of 11 residues. Trimming shortened V by 2 bases and J by 12 bases, and 13 bases separated the two germline ends. Sequenced: peripheral blood mononuclear cells (PBMCs). This sequence was found in a boy aged 5 to 17. The chain joins TRBV30 to TRBJ2-5; D unresolved. The CDR3 DNA follows: TGTGCCTGGAGTTTAGGGATAGAAAAGTACTTC. Translated, it gives CAWSLGIEKYF.